This T cell receptor (beta chain) originates from a study of blood T cell repertoires in COVID-19. Regarding this clone: The identical CDR3 is also encoded by other nucleotide sequences in the sample.

CDR3 length: 14 amino acids. Germline V gene data show CDR1 as SGHRS and CDR2 as YFSETQ. Between the trimmed V and J ends, which lost 2 bases and 4 bases, there was a span of 9 bases. Libraries were prepared by immunoSEQ multiplex PCR; TCRdb keeps only in-frame clonotypes and omits some of them. Among 250,000 to 350,000 clones listed, about nine tenths were seen once. The chain combines TRBV5-1 with TRBJ1-4, with D maybe TRBD1 (5 bases). This sequence was found in a woman aged 50 to 60 who had recovered from COVID-19. The sequenced sample was peripheral blood. The CDR3 DNA sequence: TGCGCCAGCAGCTTCCAGGGAAGTAATGAAAAACTGTTTTTT. As protein: CASSFQGSNEKLFF. Supplemented by reference TRBV5-1 and TRBJ1-4, the full variable domain reads KAGVTQTPRYLIKTRGQQVTLSCSPISGHRSVSWYQQTPGQGLQFLFEYFSETQRNKGNFPGRFSGRQFSNSRSEMNVSTLELGDSALYLCASSFQGSNEKLFFGSGTQLSVL.